This T cell receptor beta chain was found in a study of graft-versus-host responses after intestinal transplantation (dated by TCRdb to the early 2020s). Background for the entire study: The transplants that recipients got were multivisceral, liver-intestinal, or isolated intestinal. Every recipient was given anti-thymocyte globulin induction, followed by roughly 3 years of maintenance tacrolimus and steroids. After intestinal transplantation, graft-versus-host and host-versus-graft alloreactive T cell clones in the graft, circulation and bone marrow were tracked using bulk TCR-beta CDR3 sequencing. Alloreactive clones were identified by sequencing pre-transplant mixed lymphocyte reaction products and comparing them with unstimulated pre-transplant donor and recipient T cells. Of the roughly 24 intestinal transplant recipients enrolled in the cohort, one of whom was a retransplant, 3 patients without pretransplant specimens were excluded. Donor T cell macrochimerism was defined as a peak of at least 4% donor T cells among recipient peripheral blood mononuclear cells. Rather than going through the commercial service, samples from a few later patients were sequenced in-house on an Illumina MiSeq and processed with MiXCR.

Via the germline V gene, CDR1 is SGHDT and CDR2 YYEEEE. The CDR3 runs 15 residues from the cysteine to the phenylalanine. Of all the DNA, just the CDR3 is kept, 45 bases in frame from base 1. At the junction V is shortened by 4 bases and J by 5 bases, with 18 bases in between. A word on this clone: Its antigen is still unknown. It has no much larger one-base neighbor in the sample; base qualities were not kept.

Library preparation was by the immunoSEQ multiplex PCR assay. For most patients, genomic DNA was isolated using the Qiagen DNeasy Blood and Tissue Kit and was shipped frozen to Adaptive Biotechnologies for TCR sequencing. For most patients, genomic DNA was subjected to high-throughput TCR-beta CDR3 sequencing by Adaptive Biotechnologies. Regarding the original processing steps: TCR sequencing data were retrieved from Adaptive's ImmunoSEQ software for 18 patients, whereas a few other patients were processed with MiXCR and VDJtools. To correct CD4 versus CD8 sorting errors, any sequence found in both subsets at a frequency ratio below 5:1 was removed. CDR3 nucleotide sequences shared between donor and recipient were removed because the origin of such sequences could not be assigned. At least 2-fold expansion over unstimulated cells and a minimum CFSE-low frequency of 0.002% (template counts) or 0.001% (read counts) were required for clones to be classified as alloreactive. Clones were considered mappable if detected in sequenced pre-transplant spleen, lymph node, or MLR CFSE-low populations of the donor or recipient. Cumulative frequency of alloreactive clones was calculated as a percentage of all sequences weighted by copy number. As stored in TCRdb, this immuneACCESS dataset retains in-frame rearrangements with V and J assigned. A fraction of the clones does not appear; measured against another copy, unresolved V genes explain less than half of the discrepancy, and the remainder lacks a known reason. From that table come the V and J calls and clone size; the DNA was used to work out D and trimming. The sample table holds more than 90,000 clones, of which 85% to 95% were seen once. The ten largest account for roughly 1.2% of the sample.

Explained via the paper, the time point label denotes: cells obtained before transplantation from donor or recipient. CD3+CD4+ and CD3+CD8+ populations were FACS-sorted from unstimulated pre-transplant donor and recipient cells taken from spleen or lymph nodes. What the research found in general, with its limitations: Conclusions were limited by the relatively low number and heterogeneity of intestinal transplant patients. GvH clones turned up in recipient bone marrow, with some appearing earlier in ileal mucosa or blood, a pattern consistent with an intestinal mucosal origin. Early after transplant, peak levels of circulating GvH clones were found to be associated with declines in HvG clones. High GvH to HvG T cell clonal ratios were observed in the allografts of patients with donor T cell macrochimerism.

The V and J genes are TRBV5-6 and TRBJ2-5, with the D gene not confidently named. Sequenced here: unstimulated CD8+ T cells sorted from spleen or lymph node cells, sampled before transplant. This TCR derives from a human donor who was the organ donor for an intestinal transplant. Here is the DNA: TGTGCCAGCAGCCGGCCGAGATCTTTAGGGGAGACCCAGTACTTC. It translates as CASSRPRSLGETQYF. The entire variable domain, with the stretches around the CDR3 drawn from the reference TRBV5-6 and TRBJ2-5 proteins, is DAGVTQSPTHLIKTRGQQVTLRCSPKSGHDTVSWYQQALGQGPQFIFQYYEEEERQRGNFPDRFSGHQFPNYSSELNVNALLLGDSALYLCASSRPRSLGETQYFGPGTRLLVL.